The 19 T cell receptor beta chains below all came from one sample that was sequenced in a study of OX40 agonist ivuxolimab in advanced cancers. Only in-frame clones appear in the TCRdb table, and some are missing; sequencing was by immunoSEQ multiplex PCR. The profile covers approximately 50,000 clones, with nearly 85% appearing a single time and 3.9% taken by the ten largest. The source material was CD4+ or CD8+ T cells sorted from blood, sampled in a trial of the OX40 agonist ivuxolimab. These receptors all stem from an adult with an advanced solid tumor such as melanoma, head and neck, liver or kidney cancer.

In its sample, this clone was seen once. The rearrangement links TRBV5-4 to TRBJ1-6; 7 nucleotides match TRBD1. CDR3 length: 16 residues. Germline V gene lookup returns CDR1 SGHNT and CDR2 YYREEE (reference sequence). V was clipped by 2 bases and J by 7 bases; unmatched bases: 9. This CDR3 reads CASSLLPGQRNSPLHF. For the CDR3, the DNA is TGTGCCAGCAGCTTACTCCCGGGACAGCGAAATTCACCCCTCCACTTT.

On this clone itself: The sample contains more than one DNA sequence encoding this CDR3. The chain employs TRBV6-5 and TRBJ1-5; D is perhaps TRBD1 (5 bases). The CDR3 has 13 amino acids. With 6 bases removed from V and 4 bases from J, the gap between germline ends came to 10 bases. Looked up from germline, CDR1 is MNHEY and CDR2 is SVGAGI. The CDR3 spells CASSYDSNQPQHF. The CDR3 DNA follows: TGTGCCAGCAGCTATGACAGTAATCAGCCCCAGCATTTT.

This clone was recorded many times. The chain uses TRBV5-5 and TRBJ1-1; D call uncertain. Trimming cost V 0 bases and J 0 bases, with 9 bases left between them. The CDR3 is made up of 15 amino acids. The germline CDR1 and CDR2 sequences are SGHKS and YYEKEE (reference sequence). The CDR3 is CASSLGRGMNTEAFF. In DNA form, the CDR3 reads TGTGCCAGCAGCTTGGGGCGGGGAATGAACACTGAAGCTTTCTTT. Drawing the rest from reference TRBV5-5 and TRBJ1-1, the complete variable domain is DAGVTQSPTHLIKTRGQQVTLRCSPISGHKSVSWYQQVLGQGPQFIFQYYEKEERGRGNFPDRFSARQFPNYSSELNVNALLLGDSALYLCASSLGRGMNTEAFFGQGTRLTVV.

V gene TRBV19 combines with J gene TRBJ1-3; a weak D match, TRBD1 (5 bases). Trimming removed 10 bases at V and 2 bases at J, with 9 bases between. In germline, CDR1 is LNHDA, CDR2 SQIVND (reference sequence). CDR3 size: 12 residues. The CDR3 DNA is TGTGCCACAAGACAGACTGGAAACACCATATATTTT. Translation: CATRQTGNTIYF.

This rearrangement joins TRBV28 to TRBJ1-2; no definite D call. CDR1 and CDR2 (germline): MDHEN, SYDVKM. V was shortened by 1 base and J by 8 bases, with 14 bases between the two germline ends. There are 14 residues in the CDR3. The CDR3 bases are TGTGCCAGCAGTTTATCGGGCCCGGCGAAAGGCTACACCTTC. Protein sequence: CASSLSGPAKGYTF.

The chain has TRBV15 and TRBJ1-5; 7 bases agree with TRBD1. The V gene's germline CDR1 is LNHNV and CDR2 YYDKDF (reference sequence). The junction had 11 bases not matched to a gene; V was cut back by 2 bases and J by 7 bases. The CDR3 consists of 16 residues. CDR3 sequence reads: CATSRSIGTAGQPQHF. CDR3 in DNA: TGTGCCACCAGCAGATCCATCGGGACAGCAGGGCAGCCCCAGCATTTT.

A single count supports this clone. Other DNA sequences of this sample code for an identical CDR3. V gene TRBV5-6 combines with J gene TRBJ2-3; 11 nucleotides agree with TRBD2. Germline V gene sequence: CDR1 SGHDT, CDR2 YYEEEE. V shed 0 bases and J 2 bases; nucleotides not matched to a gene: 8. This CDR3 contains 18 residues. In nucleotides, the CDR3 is TGTGCCAGCAGCTTGGGTCCTAGCGGGGGGTCCACCACAGATACGCAGTATTTT. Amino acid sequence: CASSLGPSGGSTTDTQYF.

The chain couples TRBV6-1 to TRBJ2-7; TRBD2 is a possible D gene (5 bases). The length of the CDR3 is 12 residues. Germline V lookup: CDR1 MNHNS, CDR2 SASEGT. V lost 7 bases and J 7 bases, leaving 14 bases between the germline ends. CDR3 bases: TGTGCCAGCACACCTAGCCCGAGGGAGCAGTACTTC. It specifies CASTPSPREQYF.

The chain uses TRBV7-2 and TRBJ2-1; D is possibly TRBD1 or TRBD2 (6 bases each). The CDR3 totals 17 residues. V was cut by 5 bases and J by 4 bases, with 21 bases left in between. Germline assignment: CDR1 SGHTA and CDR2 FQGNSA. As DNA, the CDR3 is TGTGCCAGCAGCCCCCCCGGACTACCGGGGGCGTACAATGAGCAGTTCTTC. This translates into CASSPPGLPGAYNEQFF.

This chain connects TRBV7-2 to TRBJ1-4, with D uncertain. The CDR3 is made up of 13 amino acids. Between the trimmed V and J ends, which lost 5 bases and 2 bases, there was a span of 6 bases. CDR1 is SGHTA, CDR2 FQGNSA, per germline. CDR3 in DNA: TGTGCCAGCAGCAGGGCTACTAATGAAAAACTGTTTTTT. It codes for CASSRATNEKLFF. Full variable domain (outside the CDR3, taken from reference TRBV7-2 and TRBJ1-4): GAGVSQSPSNKVTEKGKDVELRCDPISGHTALYWYRQSLGQGLEFLIYFQGNSAPDKSGLPSDRFSAERTGGSVSTLTIQRTQQEDSAVYLCASSRATNEKLFFGSGTQLSVL.

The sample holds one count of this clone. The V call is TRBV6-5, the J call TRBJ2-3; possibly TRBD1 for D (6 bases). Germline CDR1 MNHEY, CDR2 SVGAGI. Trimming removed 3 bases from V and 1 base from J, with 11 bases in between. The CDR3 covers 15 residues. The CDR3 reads CASSYGSGGTDTQYF. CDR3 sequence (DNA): TGTGCCAGCAGTTATGGGTCAGGGGGCACAGATACGCAGTATTTT.

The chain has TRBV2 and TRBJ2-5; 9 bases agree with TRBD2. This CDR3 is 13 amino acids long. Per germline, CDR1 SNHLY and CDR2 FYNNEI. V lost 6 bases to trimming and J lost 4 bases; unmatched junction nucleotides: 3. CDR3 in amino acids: CASSAGGGETQYF. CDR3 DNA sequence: TGTGCCAGCAGCGCGGGGGGGGGAGAGACCCAGTACTTC.

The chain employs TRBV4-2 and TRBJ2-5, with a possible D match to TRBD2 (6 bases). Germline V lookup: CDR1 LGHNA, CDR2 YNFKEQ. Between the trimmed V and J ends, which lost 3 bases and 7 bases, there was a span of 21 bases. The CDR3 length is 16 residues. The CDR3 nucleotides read TGTGCCAGCAGCCAGGCGGGCGGGGCGGCCCATGGGACCCAGTACTTC. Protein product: CASSQAGGAAHGTQYF.

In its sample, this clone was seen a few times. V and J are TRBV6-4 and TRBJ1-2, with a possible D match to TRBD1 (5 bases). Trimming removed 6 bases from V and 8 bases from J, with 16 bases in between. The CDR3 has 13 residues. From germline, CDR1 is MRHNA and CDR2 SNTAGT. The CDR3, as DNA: TGTGCCAGCAGCCTCCACGGGGGTCGAGGCTACACCTTC. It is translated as CASSLHGGRGYTF.

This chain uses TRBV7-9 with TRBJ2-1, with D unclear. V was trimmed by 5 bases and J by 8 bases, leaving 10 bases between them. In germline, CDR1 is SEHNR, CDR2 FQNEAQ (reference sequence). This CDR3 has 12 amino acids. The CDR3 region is CASSQSAHEQFF. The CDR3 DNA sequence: TGTGCCAGCAGCCAAAGCGCCCATGAGCAGTTCTTC.

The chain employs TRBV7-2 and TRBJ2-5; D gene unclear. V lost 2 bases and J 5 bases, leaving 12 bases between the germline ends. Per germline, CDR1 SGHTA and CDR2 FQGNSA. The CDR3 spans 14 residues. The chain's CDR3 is CASSLSRLRETQYF. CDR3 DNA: TGTGCCAGCAGCTTATCTCGTCTCCGGGAGACCCAGTACTTC.

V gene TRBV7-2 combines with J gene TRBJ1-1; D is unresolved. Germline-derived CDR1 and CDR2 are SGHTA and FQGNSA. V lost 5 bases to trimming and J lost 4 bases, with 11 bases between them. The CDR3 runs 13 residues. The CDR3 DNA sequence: TGTGCCAGCAGCCTAAAGACTTCCACTGAAGCTTTCTTT. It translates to CASSLKTSTEAFF.

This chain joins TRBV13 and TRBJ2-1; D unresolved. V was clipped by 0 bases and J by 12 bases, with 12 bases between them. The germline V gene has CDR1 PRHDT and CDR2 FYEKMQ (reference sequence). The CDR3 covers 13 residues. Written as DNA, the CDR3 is TGTGCCAGCAGCTTAGGCCTGGTAGTTTCGCAGTTCTTC. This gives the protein CASSLGLVVSQFF.

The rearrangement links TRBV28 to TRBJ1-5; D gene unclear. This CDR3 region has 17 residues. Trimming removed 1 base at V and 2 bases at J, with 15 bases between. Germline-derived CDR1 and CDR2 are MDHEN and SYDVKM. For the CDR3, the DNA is TGTGCCAGCAGTTTATCCGATTTCGGCGGACGCAATCAGCCCCAGCATTTT. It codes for CASSLSDFGGRNQPQHF.